This record concerns one T cell receptor (beta chain) sequence. Its antigen remains unknown. This table comes from immunoSEQ multiplex PCR, and its TCRdb copy is limited to in-frame clones, with some not included. This sample has about 130,000 clones, with less than 95% found just once. This record comes from a study of T cell responses to AZD1222 COVID-19 vaccine. Findings and caveats of the study: The donor cohort was predominantly white British with a female majority, and clonal diversity may have been underestimated. Baseline seropositivity characterized only six AZD1222 recipients. There were repertoire samples only from the period after the peak T cell response. Spike as a whole was targeted by vaccine-associated CD4 TCRs, dominant at 160-218 and 743-854.

Unmatched junction bases numbered 5, after V lost 6 bases and J lost 3 bases. The CDR3 is made up of 14 amino acids. Per germline, CDR1 MNHEY and CDR2 SVGAGI. Sequences were derived from peripheral blood, sampled on day 0 of MenACWY control vaccination. The origin of this receptor is an adult in good health. The rearrangement joins TRBV6-5 to TRBJ2-1; 7 positions match TRBD2. In DNA form, the CDR3 reads TGTGCCAGCAGCAGAGCGGGAAGCTACAATGAGCAGTTCTTC. The encoded protein is CASSRAGSYNEQFF.